The 26 T cell receptor beta chains listed next were all sequenced from one sample in a study of shared clonotypes between healthy human individuals. Assay: immunoSEQ multiplex PCR; the TCRdb copy retains only in-frame clones and omits some. The sample lists under 1,100,000 clones, about 75% occurring once. Sequencing was performed on memory CD4+ T cells sorted from blood. Subset of the sample: CD45RA-negative fraction. The receptors stem from a man younger than 35 in good health.

The chain carries TRBV5-4 and TRBJ1-1; unclear D gene. Deletions cut 4 bases from V and 5 bases from J, with 15 bases between. Germline values: CDR1 SGHNT, CDR2 YYREEE (reference sequence). The CDR3 sequence is 14 residues long. The CDR3 loop is CASSPRDGGTEAFF. The CDR3 DNA sequence: TGTGCCAGCAGCCCGAGGGATGGTGGGACTGAAGCTTTCTTT.

This clone was seen a single time. The chain employs TRBV19 and TRBJ2-3, with D possibly being TRBD2 (6 bases). Trimming stripped 10 bases from V and 3 bases from J, with 17 bases between. The CDR3 contains 14 residues. Germline assignment: CDR1 LNHDA and CDR2 SQIVND (reference sequence). The CDR3 DNA reads TGTGCCACTTCCCTTGGGGGGACTACAGATACGCAGTATTTT. It is translated as CATSLGGTTDTQYF.

The chain carries TRBV11-2 and TRBJ2-7; D perhaps matches TRBD2 (5 bases). V shed 4 bases and J shed 3 bases, with 13 bases lying between them. The CDR3 totals 14 residues. Germline values: CDR1 SGHAT, CDR2 FQNNGV. CDR3 sequence reads: CASSSEAGLYEQYF. CDR3 DNA: TGTGCCAGCAGCTCTGAGGCGGGCCTCTACGAGCAGTACTTC.

The gene calls are TRBV30 and TRBJ2-1; TRBD2 matches at 8 bases. Germline V gene sequence: CDR1 GTSNPN, CDR2 SVGIG (reference sequence). The CDR3 is 14 amino acids. The V and J ends lost 3 bases and 10 bases, in that order; junction bases with no gene match: 11. In DNA, the CDR3 is TGTGCCTGGAGGTTAACACCGCGACTAGCGGAGCAGTTCTTC. Protein: CAWRLTPRLAEQFF.

The chain is built from TRBV11-2 and TRBJ2-3, with D uncertain. Looked up from germline, CDR1 is SGHAT and CDR2 is FQNNGV. V lost 5 bases and J 10 bases, leaving 13 bases between the germline ends. The CDR3 totals 12 residues. The CDR3 DNA is TGTGCCAGCAGCCTGTCCGAGCGTTCGCAGTATTTT. Residues: CASSLSERSQYF.

This clone has just a few counts. Other DNA sequences in the sample encode the same CDR3. The rearrangement links TRBV5-1 to TRBJ2-7; D is unclear. The CDR3 has 13 amino acids. Trimming cost V 5 bases and J 0 bases, with 9 bases left between them. In germline, CDR1 is SGHRS, CDR2 YFSETQ. CDR3 nucleotide sequence: TGCGCCAGCAGAAGGCAGGCCTCCTACGAGCAGTACTTC. Translated: CASRRQASYEQYF.

The J gene is TRBJ1-6, the V gene TRBV10-1; 9 bases line up with TRBD1. Looked up from germline, CDR1 is WNHNN and CDR2 is SYGVQD (reference sequence). This CDR3 has 14 residues. Trimming removed 2 bases from V and 9 bases from J; junction bases left unmatched: 2. DNA for the CDR3: TGCGCCAGCAGTGAGACGGGACAGGGTTCACCCCTCCACTTT. Encoded protein: CASSETGQGSPLHF.

This sequence joins TRBV5-1 and TRBJ2-3; 11 bases align to TRBD1. Per the germline V gene, CDR1 is SGHRS and CDR2 is YFSETQ. The junction had 14 bases not matched to a gene; V was cut back by 4 bases and J by 1 base. The length of the CDR3 is 19 residues. CDR3 DNA sequence: TGCGCCAGCAGCCCCCCTTACACTCGGACAGGGGGCGGCACAGATACGCAGTATTTT. Its translation: CASSPPYTRTGGGTDTQYF. The full variable domain, in which reference TRBV5-1 and TRBJ2-3 provide the parts outside the CDR3, is KAGVTQTPRYLIKTRGQQVTLSCSPISGHRSVSWYQQTPGQGLQFLFEYFSETQRNKGNFPGRFSGRQFSNSRSEMNVSTLELGDSALYLCASSPPYTRTGGGTDTQYFGPGTRLTVL.

This clone was recorded once. This chain joins TRBV19 and TRBJ1-5; weak D call: TRBD1 (5 bases). V was pared by 11 bases and J by 0 bases, with 20 bases between. CDR1 is LNHDA, CDR2 SQIVND, per germline (reference sequence). This CDR3 has 16 residues. Written as DNA, the CDR3 is TGTGCCTCTAGGGGAATATGGACCGCTAGCAATCAGCCCCAGCATTTT. It encodes CASRGIWTASNQPQHF.

The chain links TRBV5-1 to TRBJ1-3; possible D gene TRBD1, 5 bases. Between the trimmed V and J ends, which lost 4 bases and 2 bases, there was a span of 13 bases. Germline CDR1 and CDR2: SGHRS and YFSETQ. This CDR3 is 15 amino acids long. The CDR3 DNA reads as TGCGCCAGCAGCCAAAAAGGGGAGCCTGGAAACACCATATATTTT. Amino acid sequence: CASSQKGEPGNTIYF.

The chain joins TRBV6-5 to TRBJ2-1; 7 positions agree with TRBD1. This CDR3 has 14 amino acids. Germline trimming cut 9 bases from V and 0 bases from J; bases unmatched to any gene: 5. In germline, CDR1 is MNHEY, CDR2 SVGAGI. DNA of the CDR3: TGTGCCAGTCACCGGGACAGCTCCTACAATGAGCAGTTCTTC. Encoded protein: CASHRDSSYNEQFF.

The chain recombines TRBV5-1 with TRBJ2-3, with 8 bases aligning to TRBD1. The junction had 8 bases not matched to a gene; V was cut back by 4 bases and J by 4 bases. CDR3 length: 15 residues. Germline values: CDR1 SGHRS, CDR2 YFSETQ. CDR3 sequence reads: CASSTGQGTPDTQYF. The CDR3 region has the DNA TGCGCCAGCAGCACAGGACAGGGTACCCCAGATACGCAGTATTTT.

The rearrangement joins TRBV30 to TRBJ1-6; 7 bases line up with TRBD1. V shed 5 bases and J 7 bases; nucleotides not matched to a gene: 8. CDR3 length: 14 residues. Per germline, CDR1 GTSNPN and CDR2 SVGIG (reference sequence). The CDR3 here is CAWQNRGWNSPLHF. CDR3 nucleotides: TGTGCCTGGCAGAACAGGGGATGGAATTCACCCCTCCACTTT.

This chain's CDR3 is CASTYRTDPSYEQYF. The CDR3 DNA sequence: TGTGCCAGCACCTACAGGACAGACCCCAGCTACGAGCAGTACTTC. The chain carries TRBV6-6 and TRBJ2-7; TRBD1 might be the D (6 bases). This CDR3 spans 15 amino acids. V lost 7 bases to trimming and J lost 3 bases, with 19 bases between them. CDR1 MNHNY and CDR2 SVGAGI come from the germline V gene (reference sequence).

This clone has just one count. The rearrangement uses TRBV18 and TRBJ2-1, with D hard to call. This CDR3 comprises 14 residues. Trimming removed 3 bases at V and 8 bases at J, with 14 bases between. Germline loops: CDR1 KGHSH, CDR2 LQKENI. CDR3 protein: CASSPRSLPHEQFF. In DNA, the CDR3 is TGTGCCAGCTCACCCCGAAGTTTGCCCCATGAGCAGTTCTTC.

V usage is TRBV12-5 and J usage is TRBJ2-7; possibly TRBD2 for D (5 bases). The germline CDR1 and CDR2 sequences are LGHNT and FRNRAP. V was pared by 1 base and J by 6 bases, with 13 bases between. CDR3 length equals 14 residues. The CDR3, as DNA: TGTGCTAGTGGTTTGGGGAACAAGGGAGCCGAGCAGTACTTC. Its protein is CASGLGNKGAEQYF.

In the case of this clone: It is likely a read error: a sequence one base away is far more abundant. The CDR3 coding sequence is TGTGCCAGCAACAAACGGACTAGCGGGAGGGGGGACACCGGGGAGCTGTTTTTT. This sequence encodes CASNKRTSGRGDTGELFF. The rearrangement links TRBV5-6 to TRBJ2-2, with 15 bases identical to TRBD2. CDR1 and CDR2 from the germline V gene are SGHDT and YYEEEE. With V trimmed by 6 bases and J by 3 bases, 9 bases remained unmatched. The CDR3 runs 18 residues.

This chain joins TRBV9 and TRBJ1-1; weak D call: TRBD1 (5 bases). The CDR3 is made up of 14 amino acids. Deletions cut 3 bases from V and 1 base from J, with 10 bases between. Per the germline V gene, CDR1 is SGDLS and CDR2 is YYNGEE. DNA for the CDR3: TGTGCCAGCAGCGCGGGACGGACGAACACTGAAGCTTTCTTT. Translated, it gives CASSAGRTNTEAFF.

V usage is TRBV9 and J usage is TRBJ1-5; D not resolved. V was clipped by 0 bases and J by 0 bases, with 7 bases between them. There are 15 residues in the CDR3. Germline CDR1 reads SGDLS; CDR2 reads YYNGEE. CDR3 in DNA: TGTGCCAGCAGCGTAGCCCCGGATAGCAATCAGCCCCAGCATTTT. Its protein is CASSVAPDSNQPQHF.

The rearrangement joins TRBV7-2 to TRBJ2-7; TRBD2 might be the D (5 bases). The CDR3 is made up of 14 amino acids. The germline V gene has CDR1 SGHTA and CDR2 FQGNSA. V was shortened by 3 bases and J by 2 bases, with 11 bases between the two germline ends. CDR3 amino acids: CASSFRGNTYEQYF. The CDR3 region has the DNA TGTGCCAGCAGCTTCCGGGGAAACACCTACGAGCAGTACTTC.

This sequence joins TRBV7-2 and TRBJ1-6; the D is unclear. CDR1 is SGHTA and CDR2 is FQGNSA in the germline V gene. This CDR3 has 19 residues. V was clipped by 5 bases and J by 0 bases, with 20 bases between them. The CDR3 DNA is TGTGCCAGCAGCCAAAACCGCCCCGGAACGAGCTCCTATAATTCACCCCTCCACTTT. It specifies CASSQNRPGTSSYNSPLHF.

This rearrangement joins TRBV29-1 to TRBJ1-2; possibly TRBD1 for D (6 bases). Per germline, CDR1 SQVTM and CDR2 ANQGSEA. Trimming pared 5 bases from V and 8 bases from J, leaving 18 bases between. The CDR3 extends over 13 amino acids. The CDR3 sequence is CSVLGGGPAGYTF. The CDR3 region has the DNA TGCAGCGTTCTAGGTGGGGGCCCGGCAGGCTACACCTTC.

The chain couples TRBV18 to TRBJ2-1; D not resolved. The germline V gene encodes CDR1 KGHSH and CDR2 LQKENI. Trimming took 3 bases from V and 8 from J, leaving 11 bases between them. The CDR3 covers 13 residues. CDR3 sequence (DNA): TGTGCCAGCTCACCGATCATCGGCGATGAGCAGTTCTTC. This gives the protein CASSPIIGDEQFF.

This clone was counted once. The V gene is TRBV6-1, the J gene TRBJ1-1; D is ambiguous. V lost 3 bases to trimming and J lost 2 bases, with 13 bases between them. This CDR3 is built from 15 residues. CDR1 is MNHNS, CDR2 SASEGT, per germline. The CDR3 DNA reads as TGTGCCAGCAGTGATACTTCCGGGCCTAACACTGAAGCTTTCTTT. It codes for CASSDTSGPNTEAFF.

The chain has TRBV20-1 and TRBJ2-3; D not certain. V was trimmed by 3 bases and J by 7 bases, leaving 8 bases between them. Germline V gene lookup returns CDR1 DFQATT and CDR2 SNEGSKA (reference sequence). The CDR3 runs 11 residues. The CDR3 reads CSASTANTQYF. Written as DNA, the CDR3 is TGCAGTGCTAGTACGGCTAATACGCAGTATTTT.

The chain joins TRBV5-4 to TRBJ2-3; the D is unclear. The CDR3 has 14 amino acids. Germline V lookup: CDR1 SGHNT, CDR2 YYREEE (reference sequence). V shed 5 bases and J shed 2 bases, with 12 bases lying between them. CDR3 residues: CASSSDSTTDTQYF. The DNA for the CDR3 is TGTGCCAGCAGTTCCGACTCAACCACAGATACGCAGTATTTT.